The rows below give T cell receptor beta chains drawn from one sample of a study of blood T cell repertoires in COVID-19. Sequenced by immunoSEQ multiplex PCR; TCRdb stores in-frame clones only, minus some. Of 70,000 or so clones listed, about nine tenths are singletons. Sequences were obtained from peripheral blood. The receptors come from a woman under 30 with acute or convalescent COVID-19. CDR3s include the opening cysteine and the closing phenylalanine or tryptophan. Each record gives: D gene, clone size, J gene, V gene, CDR3 protein, CDR3 DNA. D genes are given only for firm matches. Where a row states a size, it is once, few, many or the class of an expanded clone; other rows omit it.

D: TRBD2
size: .
J: TRBJ2-2
V: TRBV7-7
CDR3: CASSPLAGDSGELFF
DNA: TGTGCCAGCAGCCCACTAGCGGGAGATTCCGGGGAGCTGTTTTTT

D: .
size: .
J: TRBJ1-1
V: TRBV2
CDR3: CASSKQGNTEAFF
DNA: TGTGCCAGCAGTAAACAGGGCAACACTGAAGCTTTCTTT

D: .
size: .
J: TRBJ2-5
V: TRBV5-1
CDR3: CASSRVPGEETQYF
DNA: TGCGCCAGCAGCAGGGTTCCCGGGGAAGAGACCCAGTACTTC

D: .
size: .
J: TRBJ1-4
V: TRBV27
CDR3: CASRPHRAEKLFF
DNA: TGTGCCAGCAGACCCCACAGGGCTGAAAAACTGTTTTTT

D: .
size: .
J: TRBJ2-3
V: TRBV19
CDR3: CASSMWPGDTQYF
DNA: TGTGCCAGTAGTATGTGGCCCGGGGATACGCAGTATTTT

D: TRBD1
size: .
J: TRBJ2-7
V: TRBV7-2
CDR3: CASKGQGVYEQYF
DNA: TGTGCCAGCAAGGGACAGGGGGTATACGAGCAGTACTTC

D: .
size: once
J: TRBJ1-1
V: TRBV7-2
CDR3: CASSLQKNTEAFF
DNA: TGTGCCAGCAGCTTACAGAAGAACACTGAAGCTTTCTTT

D: .
size: .
J: TRBJ1-2
V: TRBV6-5
CDR3: CASSRRDYGYTF
DNA: TGTGCCAGCAGTCGGCGGGACTATGGCTACACCTTC

D: .
size: .
J: TRBJ2-3
V: TRBV5-4
CDR3: CASSLSADTQYF
DNA: TGTGCCAGCAGCTTGTCCGCAGATACGCAGTATTTT

D: .
size: .
J: TRBJ1-5
V: TRBV12-5
CDR3: CASGEGGGQPQHF
DNA: TGTGCTAGTGGTGAAGGGGGGGGTCAGCCCCAGCATTTT

D: TRBD2
size: .
J: TRBJ2-2
V: TRBV4-3
CDR3: CASSQDPPAGAFTGELFF
DNA: TGCGCCAGCAGCCAAGACCCTCCAGCGGGAGCTTTCACCGGGGAGCTGTTTTTT

D: TRBD1
size: .
J: TRBJ1-6
V: TRBV5-1
CDR3: CASSRDRRGSPLHF
DNA: TGCGCCAGCAGCCGGGACAGGCGAGGGTCACCCCTCCACTTT

D: TRBD1
size: .
J: TRBJ1-4
V: TRBV7-4
CDR3: CASSFTGGADLSEKLFF
DNA: TGTGCCAGCAGCTTTACAGGGGGCGCAGATCTTTCCGAAAAACTGTTTTTT

D: TRBD1
size: .
J: TRBJ2-7
V: TRBV30
CDR3: CAWSVGRGLDEQYF
DNA: TGTGCCTGGAGTGTAGGCAGGGGGCTCGACGAGCAGTACTTC

D: TRBD1
size: .
J: TRBJ1-2
V: TRBV19
CDR3: CASSSSRGTGRSYGYTF
DNA: TGTGCCAGTAGTTCCTCCCGGGGGACAGGGAGGTCGTATGGCTACACCTTC

D: TRBD1
size: .
J: TRBJ2-3
V: TRBV4-1
CDR3: CASSQGQGWTDTQYF
DNA: TGCGCCAGCAGCCAAGGACAGGGGTGGACGGATACGCAGTATTTT

D: .
size: once
J: TRBJ2-3
V: TRBV15
CDR3: CATSRSGTRVDTQYF
DNA: TGTGCCACCAGCAGATCCGGGACACGGGTTGATACGCAGTATTTT

D: TRBD1
size: .
J: TRBJ1-2
V: TRBV9
CDR3: CASSTFRDRGNYGYTF
DNA: TGTGCCAGCAGCACCTTCCGGGACAGGGGAAACTATGGCTACACCTTC

D: .
size: once
J: TRBJ1-5
V: TRBV6-5
CDR3: CASSTGLGPQHF
DNA: TGTGCCAGCAGTACAGGGTTAGGGCCCCAGCATTTT

D: .
size: .
J: TRBJ2-6
V: TRBV6-2/TRBV6-3
CDR3: CASSYRHSGANVLTF
DNA: TGTGCCAGCAGTTACCGACACTCTGGGGCCAACGTCCTGACTTTC

D: .
size: .
J: TRBJ2-1
V: TRBV5-1
CDR3: CASSLGLPYNEQFF
DNA: TGCGCCAGCAGCTTGGGGCTTCCCTACAATGAGCAGTTCTTC

D: TRBD1
size: .
J: TRBJ1-2
V: TRBV28
CDR3: CASSLPDRGGSYTF
DNA: TGTGCCAGCAGTTTACCGGACAGGGGGGGTAGCTACACCTTC

D: .
size: .
J: TRBJ2-7
V: TRBV5-6
CDR3: CASSLGASYEQYF
DNA: TGTGCCAGCAGCTTAGGAGCCTCCTACGAGCAGTACTTC

D: .
size: .
J: TRBJ1-2
V: TRBV28
CDR3: CASSLPGRAGYGYTF
DNA: TGTGCCAGCAGTTTACCCGGGAGGGCAGGGTATGGCTACACCTTC

D: .
size: .
J: TRBJ1-6
V: TRBV30
CDR3: CAWGSDRITNSPLHF
DNA: TGTGCCTGGGGCTCTGACAGAATTACTAATTCACCCCTCCACTTT

D: TRBD1
size: once
J: TRBJ1-2
V: TRBV19
CDR3: CASSPRTGPRGYTF
DNA: TGTGCCAGTAGTCCGCGGACAGGCCCCCGTGGCTACACCTTC

D: TRBD1
size: .
J: TRBJ2-1
V: TRBV14
CDR3: CASSQDFWDSSYNEQFF
DNA: TGTGCCAGCAGCCAAGATTTCTGGGACAGCTCCTACAATGAGCAGTTCTTC

D: .
size: .
J: TRBJ1-5
V: TRBV7-2
CDR3: CASSLEAGSDQPQHF
DNA: TGTGCCAGCAGCTTAGAGGCAGGGTCGGATCAGCCCCAGCATTTT

D: .
size: .
J: TRBJ1-5
V: TRBV2
CDR3: CASSGDGHPNQPQHF
DNA: TGTGCCAGCAGTGGGGATGGACACCCCAATCAGCCCCAGCATTTT

D: TRBD2
size: .
J: TRBJ2-5
V: TRBV5-4
CDR3: CASSPPGLAGVLETQYF
DNA: TGTGCCAGCAGCCCGCCCGGACTAGCGGGAGTTTTAGAGACCCAGTACTTC

D: .
size: .
J: TRBJ2-7
V: TRBV2
CDR3: CASSPSYSKHYEQYF
DNA: TGTGCCAGCTCCCCCTCCTACTCGAAGCACTACGAGCAGTACTTC